Listed below are T cell receptor beta chains from one sample, sequenced in a study of beta chain features in type 1 diabetes. Libraries were prepared by immunoSEQ multiplex PCR; TCRdb keeps only in-frame clonotypes and omits some of them. The sample consists of 50,000 or so clones, around 40% of them appearing once. Sample: stem cell memory CD4+ T cells from blood. These receptors were collected from a man aged 25 to 40 with type 1 diabetes. Both conserved end residues are trimmed from each CDR3. The order of the fields is V gene, J gene, CDR3 protein.

>TRBV6-6|TRBJ2-5
ASSYRAGGQETQY
>TRBV27|TRBJ2-4
AIPRLAGDQPKRDIQY
>TRBV7-9|TRBJ2-4
ASSLFTSLAKNIQY
>TRBV30|TRBJ1-2
AWSTWTGFRYGYT
>TRBV10-3|TRBJ2-3
AISVTSGKGDTQY
>TRBV6-1|TRBJ2-7
ASSPRWDKEEQY
>TRBV4-2|TRBJ2-2
ASSQASAGELF
>TRBV28|TRBJ2-7
ASRHHDPGGEQY
>TRBV6-5|TRBJ2-1
ASSRTSTNNEQF
>TRBV20-1|TRBJ1-1
SASGQEAF
>TRBV6-6|TRBJ2-1
ASSSGSSYNEQF
>TRBV5-1|TRBJ2-1
ASSFSPVSGNEQF
>TRBV7-9|TRBJ2-3
ASSQRGGTDTQY
>TRBV27|TRBJ1-2
ASSFPGTDYGYT
>TRBV28|TRBJ1-1
ASSLDRGAEAF
>TRBV4-2|TRBJ2-7
ASSQVAARADYEQY
>TRBV5-1|TRBJ2-5
ASSLLGLAGGPQETQY
>TRBV18|TRBJ2-7
ASSPRDSSYEQY
>TRBV10-3|TRBJ1-1
AIKPGQGSPGNTEAF
>TRBV28|TRBJ2-7
ASRDRDEQY
>TRBV9|TRBJ1-1
ASSVGGNFNTEAF
>TRBV7-9|TRBJ1-6
ASSSETGNSPLH
>TRBV6-1|TRBJ1-2
ASTGDRDGYT
>TRBV5-1|TRBJ2-5
ASSRGLALQETQY
>TRBV7-2|TRBJ2-5
ASSEGTGGLKTQY
>TRBV5-4|TRBJ2-2
ASSRGLAGGPGELF
>TRBV11-2|TRBJ2-1
ASSLAVGVDEQF
>TRBV7-9|TRBJ2-2
ASSQGWGLNTGELF
>TRBV28|TRBJ1-2
ASRSVGGYGYT
>TRBV18|TRBJ2-7
ASSPRQDEQY
>TRBV18|TRBJ2-1
ASSPHSSYNEQF
>TRBV7-3|TRBJ2-2
ASSPGQIFNTGELF
>TRBV9|TRBJ2-5
ASSVEGVGMAETQY
>TRBV6-1|TRBJ1-2
ASSVSDARRGYT
>TRBV28|TRBJ2-7
ASRYPGLNEQY
>TRBV25-1|TRBJ2-2
ASSSRRGLVLTGELF
>TRBV27|TRBJ1-2
ASSPQGLGGYT
>TRBV5-4|TRBJ2-3
ASSLKSVDKDTQY
>TRBV19|TRBJ2-7
ASSPRTGSMMYEQY
>TRBV7-2|TRBJ2-3
ASSLSGQHTQY
>TRBV28|TRBJ2-2
ASRGHNTGELF
>TRBV4-2|TRBJ2-1
ASSPTGTLGSNEQF
>TRBV5-6|TRBJ2-7
ASSLNSYEQY
>TRBV15|TRBJ2-1
ATSRDLSSYNEQF
>TRBV10-3|TRBJ2-3
AIALDWGGTDTQY